A single sample is the source of the 21 T cell receptor beta chains below, sequenced in a study of T cell responses to AZD1222 COVID-19 vaccine. Sequenced by immunoSEQ multiplex PCR; TCRdb stores in-frame clones only, minus some. This sample has approximately 140,000 clones, with about 90% found just once. Sequenced here: peripheral blood, sampled 28 days after the second AZD1222 dose. All receptors derive from an adult who received the AZD1222 COVID-19 vaccine.

The J gene is TRBJ1-6, the V gene TRBV6-2 or TRBV6-3, with a tentative D call TRBD1 (5 bases). Looked up from germline, CDR1 is MNHEY and CDR2 is SVGEGT. This CDR3 comprises 13 residues. Trimming pared 4 bases from V and 7 bases from J, leaving 8 bases between. The DNA of the CDR3 is TGTGCCAGCAGTTCGACAGTAAATTCACCCCTCCACTTT. Translating it yields CASSSTVNSPLHF.

Only one count was recorded for this clone. The J gene is TRBJ1-3, the V gene TRBV6-5, with a possible D match to TRBD1 (5 bases). The V gene's germline CDR1 is MNHEY and CDR2 SVGAGI. The CDR3 covers 10 residues. Between the trimmed V and J ends, which lost 7 bases and 10 bases, there was a span of 8 bases. For the CDR3, the DNA is TGTGCCAGCATACAGGAGACCATATATTTT. Its translation is CASIQETIYF.

V and J are TRBV19 and TRBJ2-5, with no clear D. V was clipped by 11 bases and J by 13 bases, with 20 bases between them. The CDR3 has 11 amino acids. Germline loops: CDR1 LNHDA, CDR2 SQIVND (reference sequence). CDR3 amino acids: CAVSRATPVYF. CDR3 in DNA: TGTGCCGTCAGCCGGGCCACACCCGTGTACTTC.

CDR3 sequence reads: CASSPLGQGYGYTF. The CDR3 coding sequence is TGTGCCAGTAGTCCGCTCGGACAGGGGTATGGCTACACCTTC. The chain uses TRBV19 and TRBJ1-2; TRBD1 agrees at 9 bases. The CDR3 has 14 amino acids. J was trimmed by 5 bases and V by 5 bases; bases with no gene match: 6. Germline CDR1 reads LNHDA; CDR2 reads SQIVND (reference sequence).

This clone was counted a few times. This chain connects TRBV7-8 to TRBJ1-2; 8 bases align to TRBD1. CDR1 is SGHVS, CDR2 FQNEAQ, per germline. The trim removed 2 bases at V and 4 bases at J, leaving 3 bases unmatched. The CDR3 length is 14 residues. CDR3 coding DNA: TGTGCCAGCAGCTTAAACCAGGGGGCCTATGGCTACACCTTC. Amino acid sequence: CASSLNQGAYGYTF.

The chain links TRBV5-1 to TRBJ1-2, with D perhaps TRBD1 (6 bases). Deletions cut 4 bases from V and 3 bases from J, with 13 bases between. CDR3 size: 14 residues. Germline-derived CDR1 and CDR2 are SGHRS and YFSETQ. In DNA, the CDR3 is TGCGCCAGCAGCCGGACAGTTTTGGACTATGGCTACACCTTC. Translation: CASSRTVLDYGYTF.

The CDR3 is CASSLDRVSNVLTF. DNA of the CDR3: TGTGCCAGCAGCTTAGACAGGGTGTCCAACGTCCTGACTTTC. This chain connects TRBV7-8 to TRBJ2-6; D might be TRBD1 (6 bases). V lost 1 base and J 8 bases, leaving 9 bases between the germline ends. Germline CDR1 reads SGHVS; CDR2 reads FQNEAQ. CDR3 length: 14 amino acids.

For the CDR3, the DNA is TGCAAGAAAAAGGGTTATGGCTACACCTTC. It is translated as CKKKGYGYTF. The V and J genes are TRBV20-1 and TRBJ1-2, with no clear D. The CDR3 runs to 10 residues. CDR1 is DFQATT and CDR2 is SNEGSKA in the germline V gene (reference sequence).

For the CDR3, the DNA is TGTGCCATCAGTGACCCCGGGACATCCAACACTGAAGCTTTCTTT. Amino acid sequence: CAISDPGTSNTEAFF. This sequence joins TRBV10-3 and TRBJ1-1; D might be TRBD1 (6 bases). The CDR3 loop spans 15 amino acids. Per the germline V gene, CDR1 is ENHRY and CDR2 is SYGVKD. Trimming removed 3 bases at V and 2 bases at J, with 13 bases between.

V and J are TRBV24-1 and TRBJ1-2; 7 nucleotides agree with TRBD1. The CDR3 has 15 amino acids. Germline assignment: CDR1 KGHDR and CDR2 SFDVKD. V dropped 4 bases and J dropped 7; count of bases not matched to a gene: 11. The CDR3 bases are TGTGCCACCAGTGACACAACCCCGACAGGGTTTGGCTACACCTTC. Its translation: CATSDTTPTGFGYTF.

The CDR3: CASGRLGFQETQYF. In nucleotides, the CDR3 is TGTGCTAGTGGACGCCTAGGATTTCAAGAGACCCAGTACTTC. This chain connects TRBV12-5 to TRBJ2-5; D is uncertain. The CDR3 is 14 amino acids. Trimming stripped 6 bases from V and 2 bases from J, with 13 bases between. Per germline, CDR1 LGHNT and CDR2 FRNRAP. Full variable domain (missing parts from reference TRBV12-5 and TRBJ2-5): DARVTQTPRHKVTEMGQEVTMRCQPILGHNTVFWYRQTMMQGLELLAYFRNRAPLDDSGMPKDRFSAEMPDATLATLKIQPSEPRDSAVYFCASGRLGFQETQYFGPGTRLLVL.

This clone was seen a few times. The chain carries TRBV5-6 and TRBJ2-5; 7 bases align to TRBD2. With V trimmed by 1 base and J by 5 bases, 20 bases remained unmatched. The CDR3 spans 19 residues. The germline V gene encodes CDR1 SGHDT and CDR2 YYEEEE. The CDR3 coding sequence is TGTGCCAGCAGCTTGTTGGGCGGTGATCCCCAGGGAGGGAGGGAGACCCAGTACTTC. Translated: CASSLLGGDPQGGRETQYF. Variable domain in full (rest from reference TRBV5-6 and TRBJ2-5): DAGVTQSPTHLIKTRGQQVTLRCSPKSGHDTVSWYQQALGQGPQFIFQYYEEEERQRGNFPDRFSGHQFPNYSSELNVNALLLGDSALYLCASSLLGGDPQGGRETQYFGPGTRLLVL.

The V call is TRBV10-3, the J call TRBJ1-2, with D hard to call. The CDR3 runs to 13 residues. Germline V gene sequence: CDR1 ENHRY, CDR2 SYGVKD. The V and J ends lost 0 bases and 8 bases respectively, with 10 bases between them. The CDR3 DNA reads TGTGCCATCAGTGAGTCGATAGGTGGAGGCTACACCTTC. It yields the protein CAISESIGGGYTF.

This clone was seen a few times. The V gene is TRBV2, the J gene TRBJ2-1; 9 bases line up with TRBD2. The CDR3 totals 14 residues. Germline V gene data show CDR1 as SNHLY and CDR2 as FYNNEI. J lost 6 bases, V lost 4 bases, and 4 bases had no gene match. CDR3 loop: CASSGSGSGNEQFF. For the CDR3, the DNA is TGTGCCAGCAGTGGTAGCGGGAGCGGCAATGAGCAGTTCTTC.

The chain combines TRBV2 with TRBJ1-6; D uncertain. The V gene's germline CDR1 is SNHLY and CDR2 FYNNEI. V lost 5 bases, J lost 0 bases, and 14 bases lay in between. The CDR3 has 17 amino acids. The CDR3 here is CASSPGGVSSYNSPLHF. CDR3 coding DNA: TGTGCCAGCAGTCCAGGTGGAGTGAGCTCCTATAATTCACCCCTCCACTTT. The variable domain in full, completed from reference TRBV2 and TRBJ1-6, reads EPEVTQTPSHQVTQMGQEVILRCVPISNHLYFYWYRQILGQKVEFLVSFYNNEISEKSEIFDDQFSVERPDGSNFTLKIRSTKLEDSAMYFCASSPGGVSSYNSPLHFGNGTRLTVT.

This clone came up once. V gene TRBV11-3 combines with J gene TRBJ1-3; a weak D match, TRBD1 (5 bases). V lost 3 bases, J lost 2 bases, and 20 bases lay in between. Germline V gene data show CDR1 as SGHNT and CDR2 as YENEEA. CDR3 length equals 18 residues. In DNA, the CDR3 is TGTGCCAGCAGCTTGAGACGTGCAGGGAGGGGAACTGGAAACACCATATATTTT. Amino acids: CASSLRRAGRGTGNTIYF.

This chain joins TRBV7-9 and TRBJ2-2; no clear D. V was trimmed by 11 bases and J by 0 bases, leaving 16 bases between them. Germline-derived CDR1 and CDR2 are SEHNR and FQNEAQ (reference sequence). This CDR3 spans 15 amino acids. The CDR3 DNA sequence: TGTGCCTTTTTCAGGTTATCCCCGAACACCGGGGAGCTGTTTTTT. Amino acids: CAFFRLSPNTGELFF.

The V gene is TRBV19, the J gene TRBJ1-1, with D maybe TRBD1 (5 bases). V shed 8 bases and J shed 7 bases, with 20 bases lying between them. Germline loops: CDR1 LNHDA, CDR2 SQIVND (reference sequence). This CDR3 comprises 14 residues. DNA for the CDR3: TGTGCCAGTTTCGACCGGGACCGGCCGAATGAAGCTTTCTTT. This gives the protein CASFDRDRPNEAFF.

This chain connects TRBV5-1 to TRBJ2-7; 7 bases are a match to TRBD1. Trimming removed 4 bases from V and 5 bases from J; junction bases left unmatched: 18. CDR3 length equals 17 residues. Germline CDR1 is SGHRS and CDR2 is YFSETQ. CDR3 nucleotides: TGCGCCAGCAGCCAGTCGTTCGACAGGGCTGCTTTGGACGAGCAGTACTTC. Amino acids: CASSQSFDRAALDEQYF.

The chain is built from TRBV19 and TRBJ1-4; weak D call: TRBD1 (5 bases). This CDR3 has 10 amino acids. V gave up 8 bases and J gave up 11 bases, with 9 bases separating them. Germline V lookup: CDR1 LNHDA, CDR2 SQIVND (reference sequence). CDR3 protein: CASRGGKLFF. CDR3 coding DNA: TGTGCCAGTCGGGGGGGGAAACTGTTTTTT.

The CDR3: CASRTRSGRATYEQYF. CDR3 coding DNA: TGTGCCAGCAGGACTCGTAGCGGGAGGGCCACCTACGAGCAGTACTTC. The V and J genes are TRBV4-2 and TRBJ2-7, with 11 bases lining up with TRBD2. This CDR3 region has 16 residues. The V and J ends lost 6 bases and 2 bases, in that order; junction bases with no gene match: 9. CDR1 is LGHNA, CDR2 YNFKEQ, per germline.